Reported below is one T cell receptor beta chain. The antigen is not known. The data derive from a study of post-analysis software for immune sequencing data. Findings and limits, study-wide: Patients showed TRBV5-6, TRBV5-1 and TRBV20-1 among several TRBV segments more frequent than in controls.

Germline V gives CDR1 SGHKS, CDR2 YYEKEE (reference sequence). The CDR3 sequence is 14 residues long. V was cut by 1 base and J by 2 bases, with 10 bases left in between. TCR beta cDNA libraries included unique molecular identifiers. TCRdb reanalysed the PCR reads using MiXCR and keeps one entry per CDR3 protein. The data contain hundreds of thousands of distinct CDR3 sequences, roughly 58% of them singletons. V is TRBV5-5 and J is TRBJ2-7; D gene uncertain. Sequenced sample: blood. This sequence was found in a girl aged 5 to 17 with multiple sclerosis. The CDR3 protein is CASSLTADTYEQYF. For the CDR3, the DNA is TGTGCCAGCAGCTTGACGGCTGACACCTACGAGCAGTACTTC. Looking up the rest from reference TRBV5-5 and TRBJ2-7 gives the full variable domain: DAGVTQSPTHLIKTRGQQVTLRCSPISGHKSVSWYQQVLGQGPQFIFQYYEKEERGRGNFPDRFSARQFPNYSSELNVNALLLGDSALYLCASSLTADTYEQYFGPGTRLTVT.